The 26 T cell receptor beta chains in this list originate from one sample, sequenced in a study of long-term antiretroviral therapy in people with HIV. This was the immunoSEQ v3.0 assay at survey level. Sequenced by immunoSEQ multiplex PCR; TCRdb stores in-frame clones only, minus some. Seen here are about 36,000 clones, about 94% observed once, and the top ten hold 3% to 4.5%. The material was unsorted PBMCs, obtained 4.1 years after starting antiretroviral therapy. The receptor set was obtained from a woman aged 45-65 years with HIV.

The chain uses TRBV7-2 and TRBJ2-7, with 7 bases aligning to TRBD1. The CDR3 is 15 residues long. The J segment lost 2 bases and the V segment lost 2 bases, leaving 6 bases of the junction unmatched. Germline CDR1 SGHTA, CDR2 FQGNSA. CDR3 loop: CASSLNPGQAYEQYF. In nucleotides, the CDR3 is TGTGCCAGCAGCTTAAACCCCGGACAGGCCTACGAGCAGTACTTC.

The CDR3 DNA follows: TGTGCCAGCTCGCGGGGGATGTATTCACCCCTCCACTTT. Its protein product is CASSRGMYSPLHF. J is TRBJ1-6 and V is TRBV7-3; D may be TRBD1 (5 bases). Germline lookup yields CDR1 SGHTA and CDR2 FQGTGA. The length of the CDR3 is 13 residues. V shed 8 bases and J shed 8 bases, with 13 bases lying between them.

The gene calls are TRBV4-2 and TRBJ1-1, with 8 positions matching TRBD1. Germline assignment: CDR1 LGHNA and CDR2 YNFKEQ. CDR3 length: 17 amino acids. Losses at the gene ends were 1 base for V and 1 base for J; bases not matched to a gene: 8. CDR3 loop: CASSQGSGGGKNTEAFF. The CDR3 coding sequence is TGTGCCAGCAGCCAAGGTTCAGGGGGCGGTAAGAACACTGAAGCTTTCTTT.

This chain links TRBV7-2 with TRBJ1-5, with a weak D call TRBD1 (5 bases). This CDR3 spans 14 amino acids. CDR1 SGHTA and CDR2 FQGNSA come from the germline V gene. Trimming stripped 2 bases from V and 5 bases from J, with 10 bases between. The CDR3 spells CASSLPVGDQPQHF. The CDR3 DNA is TGTGCCAGCAGCTTACCAGTGGGGGATCAGCCCCAGCATTTT.

The J gene is TRBJ1-1, the V gene TRBV9, with a possible D match to TRBD1 (6 bases). This CDR3 is built from 15 residues. V was clipped by 4 bases and J by 5 bases, with 18 bases between them. Per the germline V gene, CDR1 is SGDLS and CDR2 is YYNGEE. The CDR3 nucleotides are TGTGCCAGCAGCCCCAGACAGGCGCCCCGGACTGAAGCTTTCTTT. Its protein is CASSPRQAPRTEAFF. Full variable domain (outside the CDR3, taken from reference TRBV9 and TRBJ1-1): DSGVTQTPKHLITATGQRVTLRCSPRSGDLSVYWYQQSLDQGLQFLIQYYNGEERAKGNILERFSAQQFPDLHSELNLSSLELGDSALYFCASSPRQAPRTEAFFGQGTRLTVV.

The chain links TRBV14 to TRBJ1-1; D is ambiguous. This CDR3 comprises 13 residues. Germline V gene data show CDR1 as SGHDN and CDR2 as FVKESK. The V end lost 3 bases, the J end lost 4 bases, and 9 bases lay between the germline ends. The CDR3 here is CASSHPGPTEAFF. In DNA, the CDR3 is TGTGCCAGCAGCCATCCAGGACCCACTGAAGCTTTCTTT.

This clone was detected once. The genes are TRBV18 and TRBJ1-1; 7 bases align to TRBD1. Germline V lookup: CDR1 KGHSH, CDR2 LQKENI. The CDR3 is 13 residues long. The V gene end was trimmed by 4 bases and the J gene end by 3 bases; junction bases not matched to a gene: 2. Here the CDR3 DNA reads TGTGCCAGCTCACTAGGGACAGACACTGAAGCTTTCTTT. This translates into CASSLGTDTEAFF.

The rearrangement uses TRBV9 and TRBJ2-5, with TRBD1 matching over 8 bases. Germline V gives CDR1 SGDLS, CDR2 YYNGEE. The CDR3 totals 14 residues. V lost 3 bases to trimming and J lost 2 bases; unmatched junction nucleotides: 3. CDR3 DNA: TGTGCCAGCAGCGCCAGGACAGGGCAAGAGACCCAGTACTTC. This gives the protein CASSARTGQETQYF.

V and J are TRBV6-1 and TRBJ2-5; 14 nucleotides agree with TRBD2. The trim removed 4 bases at V and 4 bases at J, leaving 5 bases unmatched. Germline assignment: CDR1 MNHNS and CDR2 SASEGT. CDR3 length: 16 residues. CDR3 region: CASSGGLAGGLETQYF. In DNA form, the CDR3 reads TGTGCCAGCAGTGGTGGACTAGCGGGGGGCCTAGAGACCCAGTACTTC.

The chain joins TRBV19 to TRBJ2-7; D not resolved. Germline V CDR1 and CDR2: LNHDA, SQIVND (reference sequence). The length of the CDR3 is 14 residues. Trimming removed 6 bases from V and 2 bases from J, with 14 bases in between. The CDR3 nucleotides read TGTGCCAGTAGAAGGTCCGCCAGAACCTACGAGCAGTACTTC. Its translation: CASRRSARTYEQYF.

This chain connects TRBV27 to TRBJ2-7; the D call may be TRBD1 or TRBD2 (5 bases each). V was shortened by 1 base and J by 3 bases, with 13 bases between the two germline ends. Germline CDR1 is MNHEY and CDR2 is SMNVEV (reference sequence). The CDR3 is 15 residues long. This chain's CDR3 is CASSLYDGASYEQYF. CDR3 nucleotide sequence: TGTGCCAGCAGTTTATACGACGGGGCAAGCTACGAGCAGTACTTC.

The genes are TRBV5-5 and TRBJ2-5; D possibly matches TRBD1 or TRBD2 (5 bases each). The CDR3 covers 17 residues. Trimming took off 3 bases at V and 0 bases at J, with 18 bases between the two ends. Germline CDR1 is SGHKS and CDR2 is YYEKEE (reference sequence). CDR3 sequence: CASSSWPWGPNQETQYF. The CDR3 DNA sequence: TGTGCCAGCAGCTCTTGGCCGTGGGGACCAAACCAAGAGACCCAGTACTTC.

J is TRBJ1-2 and V is TRBV7-2, with TRBD1 identical over 12 bases. Unmatched junction bases numbered 12, after V lost 3 bases and J lost 7 bases. The CDR3 loop spans 17 amino acids. Germline assignment: CDR1 SGHTA and CDR2 FQGNSA. This CDR3 is CASSLAAGDRGHSGYTF. CDR3 bases: TGTGCCAGCAGCTTGGCCGCGGGGGACAGGGGGCATAGTGGCTACACCTTC. The full variable domain, its missing parts supplied by reference TRBV7-2 and TRBJ1-2, is GAGVSQSPSNKVTEKGKDVELRCDPISGHTALYWYRQSLGQGLEFLIYFQGNSAPDKSGLPSDRFSAERTGGSVSTLTIQRTQQEDSAVYLCASSLAAGDRGHSGYTFGSGTRLTVV.

The genes are TRBV19 and TRBJ2-2, with 8 nucleotides matching TRBD2. The CDR3 contains 16 residues. The V gene's germline CDR1 is LNHDA and CDR2 SQIVND (reference sequence). V lost 3 bases and J lost 6; bases outside the gene matches: 9. The CDR3 DNA sequence: TGTGCCAGTAGTATCGTCGGGGGGGGCCAGGCCGGGGAGCTGTTTTTT. Its protein product is CASSIVGGGQAGELFF. The full variable domain, its missing parts supplied by reference TRBV19 and TRBJ2-2, is DGGITQSPKYLFRKEGQNVTLSCEQNLNHDAMYWYRQDPGQGLRLIYYSQIVNDFQKGDIAEGYSVSREKKESFPLTVTSAQKNPTAFYLCASSIVGGGQAGELFFGEGSRLTVL.

The gene calls are TRBV10-3 and TRBJ2-3; 8 bases are a match to TRBD1. The V gene end was trimmed by 3 bases and the J gene end by 6 bases; junction bases not matched to a gene: 11. The germline CDR1 and CDR2 sequences are ENHRY and SYGVKD. This CDR3 region has 16 residues. CDR3 nucleotide sequence: TGTGCCATCAGTGAACCGGGACAGGTTTCGTTGGATACGCAGTATTTT. This sequence encodes CAISEPGQVSLDTQYF.

This clone occurred a few times. This chain joins TRBV25-1 and TRBJ2-2; no clear D gene. The germline V and J ends were trimmed by 2 bases and 6 bases, with 7 bases remaining between them. In germline, CDR1 is MGHDK, CDR2 SYGVNS. The CDR3 is made up of 13 amino acids. DNA of the CDR3: TGTGCCAGCAGTGAAATTATGGCCGGGGAGCTGTTTTTT. It translates to CASSEIMAGELFF.

V and J are TRBV6-4 and TRBJ2-3; TRBD2 aligns across 7 bases. V trimming: 6 bases; J trimming: 1 base; junction bases outside the gene matches: 4. The CDR3 extends over 14 amino acids. Germline CDR1 and CDR2: MRHNA and SNTAGT. The CDR3 sequence is CASSRDYRTDTQYF. The CDR3 DNA sequence: TGTGCCAGCAGCCGGGACTACCGCACAGATACGCAGTATTTT.

The genes are TRBV10-3 and TRBJ2-3, with 8 bases fitting TRBD2. Germline CDR1 and CDR2: ENHRY and SYGVKD. J gave up 1 base and V 8 bases, and 5 bases lay outside the gene matches. This CDR3 is 14 amino acids long. CDR3 sequence reads: CAIAPTSGTDTQYF. The CDR3, as DNA: TGTGCCATCGCCCCGACTAGCGGCACAGATACGCAGTATTTT.

The rearrangement links TRBV5-1 to TRBJ1-2; 8 positions agree with TRBD1. This CDR3 comprises 14 residues. Germline CDR1 SGHRS, CDR2 YFSETQ. The V and J ends lost 2 bases and 7 bases, in that order; junction bases with no gene match: 7. CDR3 loop: CASSLTGGMGGYTF. DNA for the CDR3: TGCGCCAGCAGCTTAACAGGGGGGATGGGTGGCTACACCTTC.

J is TRBJ2-5 and V is TRBV27; 8 bases fit TRBD1. This CDR3 is 13 amino acids long. The V gene's germline CDR1 is MNHEY and CDR2 SMNVEV (reference sequence). Unmatched junction bases numbered 6, after V lost 7 bases and J lost 5 bases. CDR3 sequence: CASTRTGKETQYF. CDR3 DNA sequence: TGTGCCAGCACCCGGACAGGGAAGGAGACCCAGTACTTC.

This chain joins TRBV10-1 and TRBJ2-1; a possible D gene is TRBD2 (7 bases). CDR3 size: 16 residues. V lost 4 bases and J 6 bases, leaving 19 bases between the germline ends. The germline CDR1 and CDR2 sequences are WNHNN and SYGVQD (reference sequence). DNA for the CDR3: TGCGCCAGCAGTGGTGTAGGGGGGGTTCCCCCCAATGAGCAGTTCTTC. This sequence encodes CASSGVGGVPPNEQFF.

This CDR3 reads CASRQRGGTSNTGELFF. CDR3 bases: TGTGCCAGCAGACAAAGGGGAGGGACTTCAAACACCGGGGAGCTGTTTTTT. The chain is built from TRBV11-2 and TRBJ2-2; 7 bases are a match to TRBD2. Germline loops: CDR1 SGHAT, CDR2 FQNNGV. The CDR3 contains 17 residues. V shed 6 bases and J 2 bases; nucleotides not matched to a gene: 12.

The rearrangement uses TRBV11-3 and TRBJ1-3; perhaps TRBD1 as D (5 bases). The germline CDR1 and CDR2 sequences are SGHNT and YENEEA. V lost 5 bases and J 0 bases, leaving 17 bases between the germline ends. The CDR3 is made up of 17 amino acids. CDR3 sequence reads: CASSPRDVQSSGNTIYF. The CDR3 DNA sequence: TGTGCCAGCAGCCCAAGGGACGTTCAGAGCTCTGGAAACACCATATATTTT.

V gene TRBV13 combines with J gene TRBJ1-5, with D possibly matching TRBD1 (5 bases). The V and J ends lost 2 bases and 6 bases respectively, with 11 bases between them. Germline V gives CDR1 PRHDT, CDR2 FYEKMQ (reference sequence). This CDR3 spans 14 amino acids. The DNA of the CDR3 is TGTGCCAGCAGCTTAAAAGGGGTTACTCAGCCCCAGCATTTT. It encodes CASSLKGVTQPQHF.

This clone is a singleton in its sample. This chain joins TRBV10-2 and TRBJ2-4; D not resolved. The germline gives CDR1 WSHSY, CDR2 SAAADI. This CDR3 spans 14 amino acids. Trimming took off 3 bases at V and 0 bases at J, with 6 bases between the two ends. CDR3 nucleotide sequence: TGCGCCAGCAGTGATGACCTAGCCAAAAACATTCAGTACTTC. It specifies CASSDDLAKNIQYF.

This sequence joins TRBV6-5 and TRBJ1-2; tentative D call: TRBD1 (5 bases). Per the germline V gene, CDR1 is MNHEY and CDR2 is SVGAGI. The V end lost 6 bases, the J end lost 0 bases, and 11 bases lay between the germline ends. The CDR3 contains 14 residues. The CDR3 loop is CASRTGSANYGYTF. The CDR3 DNA reads as TGTGCCAGCAGAACAGGATCAGCTAACTATGGCTACACCTTC.